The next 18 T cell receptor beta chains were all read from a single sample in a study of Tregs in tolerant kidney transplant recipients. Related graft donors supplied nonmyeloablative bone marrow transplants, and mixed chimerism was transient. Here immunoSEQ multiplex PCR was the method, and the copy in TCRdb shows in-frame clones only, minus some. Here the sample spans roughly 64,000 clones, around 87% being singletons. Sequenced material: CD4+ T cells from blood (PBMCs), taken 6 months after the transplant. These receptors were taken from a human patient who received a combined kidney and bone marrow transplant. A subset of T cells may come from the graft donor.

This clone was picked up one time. The CDR3 region is CASSQDTGNTQYF. The DNA for the CDR3 is TGTGCCAGCAGCCAAGATACGGGAAATACGCAGTATTTT. The J gene is TRBJ2-3, the V gene TRBV4-2; D is possibly TRBD2 (5 bases). Germline V gives CDR1 LGHNA, CDR2 YNFKEQ. V gave up 0 bases and J gave up 7 bases, with 8 bases separating them. The CDR3 loop spans 13 amino acids.

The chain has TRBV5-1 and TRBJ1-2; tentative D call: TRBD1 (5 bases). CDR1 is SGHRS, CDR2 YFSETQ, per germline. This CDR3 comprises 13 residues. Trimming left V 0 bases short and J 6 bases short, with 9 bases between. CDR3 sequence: CASSLARGDGYTF. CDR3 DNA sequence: TGCGCCAGCAGCTTGGCCCGGGGGGATGGCTACACCTTC.

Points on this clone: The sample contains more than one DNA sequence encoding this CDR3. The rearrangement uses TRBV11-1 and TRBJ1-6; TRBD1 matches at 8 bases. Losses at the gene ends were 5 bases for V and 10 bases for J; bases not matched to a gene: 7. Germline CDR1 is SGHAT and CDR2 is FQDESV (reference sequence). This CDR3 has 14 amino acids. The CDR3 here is CASSGQGGDSPLHF. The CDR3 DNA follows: TGTGCCAGCAGCGGACAGGGCGGCGACTCACCCCTCCACTTT.

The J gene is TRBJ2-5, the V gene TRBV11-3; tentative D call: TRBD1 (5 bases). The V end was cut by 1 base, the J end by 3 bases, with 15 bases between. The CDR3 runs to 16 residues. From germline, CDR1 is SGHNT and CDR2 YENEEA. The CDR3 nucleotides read TGTGCCAGCAGCTTAGGTTTGCAGGGTCCGGAAGAGACCCAGTACTTC. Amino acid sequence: CASSLGLQGPEETQYF.

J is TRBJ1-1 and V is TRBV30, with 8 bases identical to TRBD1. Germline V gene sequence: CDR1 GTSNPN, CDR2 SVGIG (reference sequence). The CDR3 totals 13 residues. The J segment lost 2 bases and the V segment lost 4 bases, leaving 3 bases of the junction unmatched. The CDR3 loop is CAWTGGFNTEAFF. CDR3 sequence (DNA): TGTGCCTGGACAGGGGGCTTTAACACTGAAGCTTTCTTT.

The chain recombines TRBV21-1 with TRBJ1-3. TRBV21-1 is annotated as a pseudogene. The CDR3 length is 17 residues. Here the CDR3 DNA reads TGTGCCAGCAGCTTGAGAACTCGTGGAGGCTCTGGAAACACCATATATTTT. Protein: CASSLRTRGGSGNTIYF.

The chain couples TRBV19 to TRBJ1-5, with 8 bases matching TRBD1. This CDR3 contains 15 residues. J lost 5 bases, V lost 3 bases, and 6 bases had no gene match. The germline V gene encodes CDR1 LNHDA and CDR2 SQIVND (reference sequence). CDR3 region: CASSILQGGDQPQHF. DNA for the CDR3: TGTGCCAGTAGTATTTTACAGGGGGGGGATCAGCCCCAGCATTTT.

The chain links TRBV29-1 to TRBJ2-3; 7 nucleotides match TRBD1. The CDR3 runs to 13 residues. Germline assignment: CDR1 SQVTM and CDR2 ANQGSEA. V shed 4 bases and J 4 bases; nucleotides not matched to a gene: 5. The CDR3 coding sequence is TGCAGCGTTGGGCCCCAGGGGGCAGATACGCAGTATTTT. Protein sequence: CSVGPQGADTQYF.

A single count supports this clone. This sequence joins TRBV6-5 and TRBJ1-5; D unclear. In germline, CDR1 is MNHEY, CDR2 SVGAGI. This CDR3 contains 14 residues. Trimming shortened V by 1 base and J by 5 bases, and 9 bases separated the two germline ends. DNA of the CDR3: TGTGCCAGCAGTTACTTAGGAGGTGATCAGCCCCAGCATTTT. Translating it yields CASSYLGGDQPQHF.

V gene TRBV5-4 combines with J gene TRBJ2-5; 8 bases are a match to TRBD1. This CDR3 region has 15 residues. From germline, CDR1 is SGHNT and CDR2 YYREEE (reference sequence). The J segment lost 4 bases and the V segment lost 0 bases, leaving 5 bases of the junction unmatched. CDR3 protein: CASSLAGQGGETQYF. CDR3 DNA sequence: TGTGCCAGCAGCTTGGCCGGACAGGGAGGAGAGACCCAGTACTTC.

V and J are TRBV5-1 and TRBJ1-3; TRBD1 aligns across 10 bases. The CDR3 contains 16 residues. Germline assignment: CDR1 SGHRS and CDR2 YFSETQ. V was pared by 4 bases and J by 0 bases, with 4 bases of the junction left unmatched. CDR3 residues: CASSRRTGGSGNTIYF. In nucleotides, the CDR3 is TGCGCCAGCAGCCGCCGGACAGGGGGCTCTGGAAACACCATATATTTT.

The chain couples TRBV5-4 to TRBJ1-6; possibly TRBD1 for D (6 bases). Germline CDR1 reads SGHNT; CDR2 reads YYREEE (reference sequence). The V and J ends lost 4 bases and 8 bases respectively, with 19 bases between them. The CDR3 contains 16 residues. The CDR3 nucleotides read TGTGCCAGCAGCCGGTCTGCAGGGGCGAGAGATTCACCCCTCCACTTT. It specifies CASSRSAGARDSPLHF.

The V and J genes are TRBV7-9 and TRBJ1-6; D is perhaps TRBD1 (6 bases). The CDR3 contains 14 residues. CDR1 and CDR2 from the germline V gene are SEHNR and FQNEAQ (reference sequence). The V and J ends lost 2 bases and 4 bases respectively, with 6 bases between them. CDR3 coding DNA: TGTGCCAGCAGCTTACAGGGGTATAATTCACCCCTCCACTTT. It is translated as CASSLQGYNSPLHF.

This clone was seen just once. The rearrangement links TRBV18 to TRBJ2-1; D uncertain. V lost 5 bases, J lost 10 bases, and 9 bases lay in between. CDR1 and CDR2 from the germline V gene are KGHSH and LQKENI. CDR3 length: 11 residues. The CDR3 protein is CASSVSWEQFF. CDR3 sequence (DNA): TGTGCCAGCTCAGTTAGTTGGGAGCAGTTCTTC.

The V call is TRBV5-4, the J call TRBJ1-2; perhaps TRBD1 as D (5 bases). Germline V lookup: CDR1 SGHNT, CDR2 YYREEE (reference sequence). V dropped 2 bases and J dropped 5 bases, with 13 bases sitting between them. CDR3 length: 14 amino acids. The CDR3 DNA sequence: TGTGCCAGCAGCTTTAAGACAGAAGTATATGGCTACACCTTC. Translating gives CASSFKTEVYGYTF.

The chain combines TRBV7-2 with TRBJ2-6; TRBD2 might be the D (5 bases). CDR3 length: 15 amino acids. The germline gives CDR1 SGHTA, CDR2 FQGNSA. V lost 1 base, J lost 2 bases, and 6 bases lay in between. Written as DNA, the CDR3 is TGTGCCAGCAGCTTAGGAGGGCCTGGGGCCAACGTCCTGACTTTC. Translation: CASSLGGPGANVLTF.

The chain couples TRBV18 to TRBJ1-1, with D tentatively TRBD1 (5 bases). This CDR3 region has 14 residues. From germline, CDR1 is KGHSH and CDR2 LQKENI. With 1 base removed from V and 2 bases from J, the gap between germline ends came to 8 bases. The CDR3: CASSPRQPNTEAFF. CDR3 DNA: TGTGCCAGCTCACCACGACAGCCCAACACTGAAGCTTTCTTT.

As DNA, the CDR3 is TGCGCCAGCAGCCAGTACAGGGGGTACGAGCAGTACTTC. Translated: CASSQYRGYEQYF. This chain links TRBV4-3 with TRBJ2-7, with 8 bases lining up with TRBD1. CDR1 is LGHNA and CDR2 is YSLEER in the germline V gene. The CDR3 consists of 13 residues. V shed 3 bases, J shed 4 bases, and the junction held 2 bases outside the gene matches.